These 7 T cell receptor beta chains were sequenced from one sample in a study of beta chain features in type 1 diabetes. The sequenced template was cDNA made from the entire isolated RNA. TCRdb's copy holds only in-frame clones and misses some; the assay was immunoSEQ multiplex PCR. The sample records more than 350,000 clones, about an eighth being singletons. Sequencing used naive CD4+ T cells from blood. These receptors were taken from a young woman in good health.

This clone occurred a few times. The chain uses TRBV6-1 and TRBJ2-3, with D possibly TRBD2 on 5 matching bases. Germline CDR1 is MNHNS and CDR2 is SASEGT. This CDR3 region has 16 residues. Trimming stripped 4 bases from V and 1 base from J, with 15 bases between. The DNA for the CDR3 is TGTGCCAGCAGTGCCATCGACTATTACGGCACAGATACGCAGTATTTT. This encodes CASSAIDYYGTDTQYF.

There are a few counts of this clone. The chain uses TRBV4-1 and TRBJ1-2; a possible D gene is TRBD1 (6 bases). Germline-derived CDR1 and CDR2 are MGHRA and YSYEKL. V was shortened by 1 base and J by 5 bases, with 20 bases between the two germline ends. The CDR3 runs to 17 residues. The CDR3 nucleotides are TGCGCCAGCAGCCAAGTGGGAGCCTCGGGGACACCGTATGGCTACACCTTC. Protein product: CASSQVGASGTPYGYTF.

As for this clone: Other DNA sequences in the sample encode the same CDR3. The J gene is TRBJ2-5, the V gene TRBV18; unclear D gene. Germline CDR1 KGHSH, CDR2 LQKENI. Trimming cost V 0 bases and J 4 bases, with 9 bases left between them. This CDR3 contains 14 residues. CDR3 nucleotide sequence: TGTGCCAGCTCACCACCGGGCGCAGGAGAGACCCAGTACTTC. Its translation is CASSPPGAGETQYF.

The CDR3 sequence is CASSRRAGAEQFF. The DNA for the CDR3 is TGTGCCAGCAGCCGGAGGGCTGGGGCCGAGCAGTTCTTC. V and J are TRBV11-3 and TRBJ2-1; maybe TRBD2 (6 bases). Trimming took 5 bases from V and 10 from J, leaving 15 bases between them. Germline loops: CDR1 SGHNT, CDR2 YENEEA. The CDR3 runs 13 residues.

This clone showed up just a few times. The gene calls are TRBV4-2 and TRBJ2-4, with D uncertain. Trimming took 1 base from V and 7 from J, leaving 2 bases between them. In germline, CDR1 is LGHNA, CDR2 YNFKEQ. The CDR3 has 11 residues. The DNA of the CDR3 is TGTGCCAGCAGCCAAGTGAACATTCAGTACTTC. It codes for CASSQVNIQYF.

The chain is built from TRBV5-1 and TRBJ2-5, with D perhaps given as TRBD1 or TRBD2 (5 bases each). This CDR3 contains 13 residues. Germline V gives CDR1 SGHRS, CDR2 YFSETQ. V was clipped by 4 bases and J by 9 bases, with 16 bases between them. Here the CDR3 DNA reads TGCGCCAGCAGCCCCGGACTGGGGGATCCCCAGTACTTC. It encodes CASSPGLGDPQYF. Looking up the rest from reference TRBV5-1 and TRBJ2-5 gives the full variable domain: KAGVTQTPRYLIKTRGQQVTLSCSPISGHRSVSWYQQTPGQGLQFLFEYFSETQRNKGNFPGRFSGRQFSNSRSEMNVSTLELGDSALYLCASSPGLGDPQYFGPGTRLLVL.

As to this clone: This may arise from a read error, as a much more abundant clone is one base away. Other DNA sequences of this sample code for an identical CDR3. CDR3 residues: CASSPWETQYF. The DNA for the CDR3 is TGTGCCAGCTCACCATGGGAGACCCAGTACTTC. This sequence joins TRBV18 and TRBJ2-5; D is ambiguous. The CDR3 totals 11 residues. Germline V gene lookup returns CDR1 KGHSH and CDR2 LQKENI. The V end was cut by 2 bases, the J end by 5 bases, with 3 bases between.